Presented here are 11 T cell receptor beta chains from one specimen sequenced in a study of CD8+ T cells in alopecia areata. It was cDNA, reverse transcribed from extracted RNA, that served as the sequencing template. Sequenced by immunoSEQ multiplex PCR; TCRdb stores in-frame clones only, minus some. The sample records some 180,000 clones, about 47% being singletons. Treatment in this sample: oral pan-JAK inhibitor, 5-10 mg twice daily. The specimen was CD8+ T cells sorted from blood, collected around week 53, from a patient treated with tofacitinib. The origin of the receptors is a human donor with alopecia areata.

CDR3: CSVGGTGELFF. CDR3 DNA: TGCAGCGTAGGGGGGACCGGGGAGCTGTTTTTT. The rearrangement links TRBV29-1 to TRBJ2-2, with D possibly being TRBD1 or TRBD2 (6 bases each). This CDR3 has 11 residues. CDR1 and CDR2 (germline): SQVTM, ANQGSEA. Deletions cut 6 bases from V and 5 bases from J, with 7 bases between.

This clone was seen only a few times. V and J are TRBV10-3 and TRBJ2-2; D remains unclear. Trimming removed 3 bases at V and 6 bases at J, with 5 bases between. CDR1 is ENHRY and CDR2 is SYGVKD in the germline V gene. CDR3 length equals 12 residues. The CDR3 region is CAISDTAGELFF. The CDR3 DNA is TGTGCCATCAGTGACACTGCCGGGGAGCTGTTTTTT.

V usage is TRBV5-1 and J usage is TRBJ2-3; 11 nucleotides line up with TRBD2. This CDR3 is 16 amino acids long. Germline values: CDR1 SGHRS, CDR2 YFSETQ. The junction had 7 bases not matched to a gene; V was cut back by 4 bases and J by 3 bases. Here the CDR3 reads CASSPGLAVGTDTQYF. CDR3 bases: TGCGCCAGCAGCCCGGGACTAGCGGTAGGAACAGATACGCAGTATTTT.

The chain combines TRBV7-2 with TRBJ1-6; possible D gene TRBD1, 5 bases. Per the germline V gene, CDR1 is SGHTA and CDR2 is FQGNSA. The CDR3 has 15 residues. V lost 1 base and J 10 bases, leaving 14 bases between the germline ends. The CDR3 loop reads CASSLDGRAGSPLHF. For the CDR3, the DNA is TGTGCCAGCAGCTTAGACGGCAGGGCGGGCTCACCCCTCCACTTT.

The V gene is TRBV19, the J gene TRBJ1-2; D is ambiguous. Germline V gene sequence: CDR1 LNHDA, CDR2 SQIVND (reference sequence). Trimming took 11 bases from V and 6 from J, leaving 22 bases between them. The CDR3 length is 14 residues. The CDR3, as DNA: TGTGCCGGAGCCCGTGGGATTGAGGGAGATGGCTACACCTTC. Amino acid sequence: CAGARGIEGDGYTF.

The chain employs TRBV2 and TRBJ2-6; TRBD1 is a possible D gene (6 bases). V lost 6 bases, J lost 0 bases, and 15 bases lay in between. Looked up from germline, CDR1 is SNHLY and CDR2 is FYNNEI. This CDR3 contains 17 residues. The CDR3 bases are TGTGCCAGCAGCGACCCCAGGGGCCGCTCTGGGGCCAACGTCCTGACTTTC. This sequence encodes CASSDPRGRSGANVLTF. The full variable domain, with the rest looked up from reference TRBV2 and TRBJ2-6, is EPEVTQTPSHQVTQMGQEVILRCVPISNHLYFYWYRQILGQKVEFLVSFYNNEISEKSEIFDDQFSVERPDGSNFTLKIRSTKLEDSAMYFCASSDPRGRSGANVLTFGAGSRLTVL.

The chain carries TRBV18 and TRBJ2-5, with 8 bases identical to TRBD1. From germline, CDR1 is KGHSH and CDR2 LQKENI. The CDR3 loop spans 17 amino acids. With V trimmed by 0 bases and J by 2 bases, 8 bases remained unmatched. The CDR3 DNA reads as TGTGCCAGCTCACCACCCACCGGACAGGGAAATCAAGAGACCCAGTACTTC. Translation: CASSPPTGQGNQETQYF.

In the case of this clone: At one of its ends the junction is not consistent with the germline gene, which may arise from a read error. J is TRBJ2-3 and V is TRBV7-3; no reliable D call. CDR3 length: 14 residues. Germline loops: CDR1 SGHTA, CDR2 FQGTGA. CDR3: CASSVTSGADTQYF. DNA for the CDR3: TGTGCCAGCAGCGTAACCTCTGGCGCAGATACGCAGTATTTT.

The J gene is TRBJ1-1, the V gene TRBV6-5; D call uncertain. CDR3 length equals 13 residues. CDR1 and CDR2 (germline): MNHEY, SVGAGI. Between the trimmed V and J ends, which lost 2 bases and 0 bases, there was a span of 4 bases. Written as DNA, the CDR3 is TGTGCCAGCAGTTACGGGATGAACACTGAAGCTTTCTTT. Encoded protein: CASSYGMNTEAFF.

The chain couples TRBV5-6 to TRBJ2-3; D is unresolved. Germline CDR1 SGHDT, CDR2 YYEEEE. V was cut by 1 base and J by 5 bases, with 14 bases left in between. This CDR3 region has 15 residues. The CDR3 loop is CASSLWAGGEDTQYF. The CDR3, as DNA: TGTGCCAGCAGCTTGTGGGCAGGCGGTGAAGATACGCAGTATTTT.

This clone was picked up a small number of times. The chain combines TRBV2 with TRBJ2-5; possibly TRBD2 for D (6 bases). Between the trimmed V and J ends, which lost 7 bases and 0 bases, there was a span of 18 bases. There are 16 residues in the CDR3. Germline CDR1 and CDR2: SNHLY and FYNNEI. CDR3 DNA: TGTGCCAGCACCCCCTCGGAGGGGTGGGACCAAGAGACCCAGTACTTC. This sequence encodes CASTPSEGWDQETQYF.